The 8 T cell receptor beta chains given below trace back to one sample, sequenced in a study of control samples from healthy donors and cancer patients. The table came from immunoSEQ multiplex PCR; TCRdb's copy has only in-frame clones and leaves some out. The sample lists about 84,000 clones; 65% to 90% were seen once. Sequenced: PBMCs. Receptor source: a man between 60 and 75 years old with head and neck cancer.

CDR3 amino acids: CASSEALRGGIGNTEAFF. In DNA form, the CDR3 reads TGTGCCAGCAGTGAAGCGCTTCGTGGGGGGATCGGGAACACTGAAGCTTTCTTT. This chain uses TRBV6-1 with TRBJ1-1; D might be TRBD1 (5 bases). Germline values: CDR1 MNHNS, CDR2 SASEGT. Trimming stripped 0 bases from V and 1 base from J, with 18 bases between. CDR3 length equals 18 residues.

The chain carries TRBV18 and TRBJ2-3, with D uncertain. V lost 5 bases, J lost 4 bases, and 13 bases lay in between. The CDR3 length is 14 residues. CDR1 and CDR2 (germline): KGHSH, LQKENI. The CDR3 here is CASSKSEVPDTQYF. The CDR3 DNA follows: TGTGCCAGCTCAAAATCAGAGGTCCCAGATACGCAGTATTTT.

This clone appeared a few times. The V gene is TRBV18, the J gene TRBJ1-1, with TRBD1 identical over 8 bases. CDR3 size: 15 residues. The germline V gene has CDR1 KGHSH and CDR2 LQKENI. V lost 3 bases and J lost 2; bases outside the gene matches: 5. CDR3: CASSPSTGDNTEAFF. The CDR3 DNA follows: TGTGCCAGCTCACCTTCGACAGGGGACAACACTGAAGCTTTCTTT.

This chain uses TRBV5-8 with TRBJ1-1, with a weak D call TRBD1 (5 bases). The CDR3 contains 16 residues. Germline V CDR1 and CDR2: SGHTS, YDEGEE. Trimming left V 4 bases short and J 4 bases short, with 20 bases between. The CDR3 nucleotides are TGTGCCAGCAGCCGGACAATAGGGCACGGAGGCACTGAAGCTTTCTTT. It yields the protein CASSRTIGHGGTEAFF.

J is TRBJ1-4 and V is TRBV9, with 10 bases identical to TRBD1. V was pared by 1 base and J by 2 bases, with 5 bases of the junction left unmatched. The CDR3 consists of 17 residues. In germline, CDR1 is SGDLS, CDR2 YYNGEE. The CDR3 sequence is CASSVFGTGATNEKLFF. CDR3 coding DNA: TGTGCCAGCAGCGTATTCGGGACAGGGGCGACTAATGAAAAACTGTTTTTT.

The genes are TRBV6-5 and TRBJ1-3; no reliable D call. The V and J ends lost 0 bases and 0 bases respectively, with 6 bases between them. The CDR3 is 15 amino acids. Germline V lookup: CDR1 MNHEY, CDR2 SVGAGI. CDR3 region: CASSYSRLSGNTIYF. CDR3 DNA sequence: TGTGCCAGCAGTTACTCGAGGCTCTCTGGAAACACCATATATTTT.

The chain is built from TRBV5-1 and TRBJ1-1; D is ambiguous. CDR3 length: 12 residues. Germline CDR1 and CDR2: SGHRS and YFSETQ. V gave up 2 bases and J gave up 1 base, with 3 bases separating them. CDR3 protein: CASSFKNTEAFF. The CDR3 DNA reads as TGCGCCAGCAGCTTTAAGAACACTGAAGCTTTCTTT. The full variable domain, rest sourced from reference TRBV5-1 and TRBJ1-1, is KAGVTQTPRYLIKTRGQQVTLSCSPISGHRSVSWYQQTPGQGLQFLFEYFSETQRNKGNFPGRFSGRQFSNSRSEMNVSTLELGDSALYLCASSFKNTEAFFGQGTRLTVV.

V is TRBV7-9 and J is TRBJ2-3; D possibly corresponds to TRBD2 (5 bases). The CDR3 totals 14 residues. The V end was cut by 5 bases, the J end by 6 bases, with 15 bases between. CDR1 and CDR2 (germline): SEHNR, FQNEAQ (reference sequence). CDR3 in DNA: TGTGCCAGCAGCCTGTCGGGGAGAGGCGATACGCAGTATTTT. This translates into CASSLSGRGDTQYF. Complete variable domain (other parts from reference TRBV7-9 and TRBJ2-3): DTGVSQNPRHKITKRGQNVTFRCDPISEHNRLYWYRQTLGQGPEFLTYFQNEAQLEKSRLLSDRFSAERPKGSFSTLEIQRTEQGDSAMYLCASSLSGRGDTQYFGPGTRLTVL.